This is a list of T cell receptor beta chains from one sample in a study of cytomegalovirus exposure and HLA in healthy donors. TCRdb's copy holds only in-frame clones and misses some; the assay was immunoSEQ multiplex PCR. The data contain approximately 250,000 clones, around 84% of them singletons. Sequenced sample: PBMCs. Receptors were obtained from a girl aged 2-10 years in good health and CMV-seronegative. CDR3s include the opening cysteine and the closing phenylalanine or tryptophan. The D gene is left open where the match is weak. Clone size is shown for a subset of rows, as once, few, many or a class of expanded clone.

j_call: TRBJ2-7
clone_size: .
d_call: .
v_call: TRBV11-2
cdr3_nt: TGTGCCAGCAGCTTAGTGACGGGACAAAACTACGAGCAGTACTTC
cdr3_aa: CASSLVTGQNYEQYF

j_call: TRBJ1-1
clone_size: .
d_call: .
v_call: TRBV9
cdr3_nt: TGTGCCAGCAGCCCTCAAATGACAGTGAGGAACACTGAAGCTTTCTTT
cdr3_aa: CASSPQMTVRNTEAFF

j_call: TRBJ2-2
clone_size: .
d_call: .
v_call: TRBV19
cdr3_nt: TGTGCCAGTAGTCCGACAGGGAACACCGGGGAGCTGTTTTTT
cdr3_aa: CASSPTGNTGELFF

j_call: TRBJ1-2
clone_size: .
d_call: TRBD1
v_call: TRBV9
cdr3_nt: TGTGCCAGCAGCGGCGTGGGGACAGGGGGCAATGGCTACACCTTC
cdr3_aa: CASSGVGTGGNGYTF

j_call: TRBJ2-7
clone_size: .
d_call: .
v_call: TRBV27
cdr3_nt: TGTGCCAGCAGTTTATGGAGTACGGGTGCCCCCTACGAGCAGTACTTC
cdr3_aa: CASSLWSTGAPYEQYF

j_call: TRBJ1-5
clone_size: .
d_call: .
v_call: TRBV11-2
cdr3_nt: TGTGCCAGCAGCTTAGTCCCAGGGAGCAATCAGCCCCAGCATTTT
cdr3_aa: CASSLVPGSNQPQHF

j_call: TRBJ1-4
clone_size: .
d_call: TRBD1
v_call: TRBV30
cdr3_nt: TGTGCCTGGAGTTCCGACAGGGGGCGTTTTGAAAAACTGTTTTTT
cdr3_aa: CAWSSDRGRFEKLFF

j_call: TRBJ2-5
clone_size: .
d_call: TRBD2
v_call: TRBV2
cdr3_nt: TGTGCCAGCATTCCCCTGGGACTAGCGGGGCAAGAGACCCAGTACTTC
cdr3_aa: CASIPLGLAGQETQYF

j_call: TRBJ1-2
clone_size: .
d_call: .
v_call: TRBV5-1
cdr3_nt: TGCGCCAGCAAGGGAGAGAAGAGCTATGGCTACACCTTC
cdr3_aa: CASKGEKSYGYTF

j_call: TRBJ2-5
clone_size: .
d_call: TRBD1
v_call: TRBV6-4
cdr3_nt: TGTGCCAGCAGTGGGGTGACAGGGGGCGAGACCCAGTACTTC
cdr3_aa: CASSGVTGGETQYF

j_call: TRBJ2-2
clone_size: .
d_call: .
v_call: TRBV19
cdr3_nt: TGTGCCAGTAGTAGAGGGAACACCGGGGAGCTGTTTTTT
cdr3_aa: CASSRGNTGELFF

j_call: TRBJ1-1
clone_size: few
d_call: .
v_call: TRBV30
cdr3_nt: TGTGCCTGGAGCTTCAGGCCACCGCGGGGCACTGAAGCTTTCTTT
cdr3_aa: CAWSFRPPRGTEAFF

j_call: TRBJ2-2
clone_size: .
d_call: .
v_call: TRBV7-9
cdr3_nt: TGTGCCAGCAGCTTAGAGCGGAACCCGAACACCGGGGAGCTGTTTTTT
cdr3_aa: CASSLERNPNTGELFF

j_call: TRBJ2-5
clone_size: .
d_call: .
v_call: TRBV6-6
cdr3_nt: TGTGCCAGCAGTTGGACAGAAGAGACCCAGTACTTC
cdr3_aa: CASSWTEETQYF

j_call: TRBJ2-3
clone_size: .
d_call: .
v_call: TRBV11-3
cdr3_nt: TGTGCCAGCAGCTTTGGTAGCCGGAGCACAGATACGCAGTATTTT
cdr3_aa: CASSFGSRSTDTQYF

j_call: TRBJ2-1
clone_size: .
d_call: TRBD2
v_call: TRBV19
cdr3_nt: TGTGCCAGTAGTTCCCCTACCTTAGCGGGGGCTTCCTACAATGAGCAGTTCTTC
cdr3_aa: CASSSPTLAGASYNEQFF

j_call: TRBJ2-7
clone_size: .
d_call: TRBD2
v_call: TRBV29-1
cdr3_nt: TGCAGCCTCAGGCGGGGGGTAGAGCAGTACTTC
cdr3_aa: CSLRRGVEQYF

j_call: TRBJ2-3
clone_size: .
d_call: .
v_call: TRBV9
cdr3_nt: TGTGCCAGCAGCCCGAGCACAGATACGCAGTATTTT
cdr3_aa: CASSPSTDTQYF

j_call: TRBJ2-1
clone_size: .
d_call: TRBD1
v_call: TRBV5-1
cdr3_nt: TGCGCCAGGACAGGGGTTTACAATGAGCAGTTCTTC
cdr3_aa: CARTGVYNEQFF

j_call: TRBJ2-1
clone_size: .
d_call: TRBD2
v_call: TRBV27
cdr3_nt: TGTGCCAGCAGCCGCCCGGGACTAGCGCATTACAATGAGCAGTTCTTC
cdr3_aa: CASSRPGLAHYNEQFF

j_call: TRBJ2-1
clone_size: .
d_call: TRBD2
v_call: TRBV30
cdr3_nt: TGTGCCTGGAGTCCGGGACTAGCGGGGCTTGAGCAGTTCTTC
cdr3_aa: CAWSPGLAGLEQFF

j_call: TRBJ1-1
clone_size: .
d_call: TRBD1
v_call: TRBV7-3
cdr3_nt: TGTGCCAGCAGCTTAATGACAGGGACTGAAGCTTTCTTT
cdr3_aa: CASSLMTGTEAFF

j_call: TRBJ2-5
clone_size: few
d_call: .
v_call: TRBV5-1
cdr3_nt: TGCGCCAGCAGCTTGATGGCCAGACAAGAGACCCAGTACTTC
cdr3_aa: CASSLMARQETQYF

j_call: TRBJ2-1
clone_size: .
d_call: .
v_call: TRBV30
cdr3_nt: TGTGCCTGGAGTGCAGGAAATGAGCAGTTCTTC
cdr3_aa: CAWSAGNEQFF

j_call: TRBJ2-5
clone_size: .
d_call: .
v_call: TRBV20-1
cdr3_nt: TGCAGTGCGCGGCCACAAGAGACCCAGTACTTC
cdr3_aa: CSARPQETQYF

j_call: TRBJ2-7
clone_size: .
d_call: TRBD1
v_call: TRBV7-9
cdr3_nt: TGTGCCAGCAGTCGTGCAACCTGGGACAGGGGCCACGAGCAGTACTTC
cdr3_aa: CASSRATWDRGHEQYF

j_call: TRBJ1-2
clone_size: .
d_call: .
v_call: TRBV19
cdr3_nt: TGTGCCAGTAGTTCTCCCCGCAGCGGCTATGGCTACACCTTC
cdr3_aa: CASSSPRSGYGYTF

j_call: TRBJ2-3
clone_size: .
d_call: TRBD2
v_call: TRBV5-1
cdr3_nt: TGCGCCAGCAGCCTACGGACTAGCGGGAGGTCTAGCACAGATACGCAGTATTTT
cdr3_aa: CASSLRTSGRSSTDTQYF

j_call: TRBJ1-5
clone_size: once
d_call: .
v_call: TRBV5-6
cdr3_nt: TGTGCCAGCAGCTTACACTTGGTAGCTAATCAGCCCCAGCATTTT
cdr3_aa: CASSLHLVANQPQHF

j_call: TRBJ1-1
clone_size: .
d_call: TRBD1
v_call: TRBV14
cdr3_nt: TGTGCCAGCAGCCCGCAAACAGGGGGCTGGAAGGACACTGAAGCTTTCTTT
cdr3_aa: CASSPQTGGWKDTEAFF

j_call: TRBJ1-1
clone_size: .
d_call: .
v_call: TRBV6-5
cdr3_nt: TGTGCCAGCAGATGGACGGGGGGGAAGGAAGCTTTCTTT
cdr3_aa: CASRWTGGKEAFF

j_call: TRBJ1-2
clone_size: .
d_call: .
v_call: TRBV12-5
cdr3_nt: TGTGCTAGTGGCCCGGACAGAGTAGATGGCTACACCTTC
cdr3_aa: CASGPDRVDGYTF

j_call: TRBJ2-1
clone_size: .
d_call: .
v_call: TRBV15
cdr3_nt: TGTGCCACCAGCAGAACCCCAGGGGCTTCACACAATGAGCAGTTCTTC
cdr3_aa: CATSRTPGASHNEQFF

j_call: TRBJ1-6
clone_size: few
d_call: .
v_call: TRBV7-8
cdr3_nt: TGTGCCAGCAGCTTAGGAGGGGGCTATAATTCACCCCTCCACTTT
cdr3_aa: CASSLGGGYNSPLHF

j_call: TRBJ2-7
clone_size: .
d_call: .
v_call: TRBV5-1
cdr3_nt: TGCGCCAGCAGCCAGGGACTTCCAAGGGAGCAGTACTTC
cdr3_aa: CASSQGLPREQYF

j_call: TRBJ2-2
clone_size: .
d_call: TRBD1
v_call: TRBV19
cdr3_nt: TGTGCCAGTAGTATAGTAGGGACAGGGACCGCCGGGGAGCTGTTTTTT
cdr3_aa: CASSIVGTGTAGELFF

j_call: TRBJ2-7
clone_size: .
d_call: TRBD1
v_call: TRBV19
cdr3_nt: TGTGCCAGTAGTATCGGGACAGGGTATTACGAGCAGTACTTC
cdr3_aa: CASSIGTGYYEQYF

j_call: TRBJ1-1
clone_size: .
d_call: .
v_call: TRBV25-1
cdr3_nt: TGTGCCAGCCTTGCTCCAGGGTCCCTGAACACTGAAGCTTTCTTT
cdr3_aa: CASLAPGSLNTEAFF

j_call: TRBJ1-3
clone_size: .
d_call: .
v_call: TRBV14
cdr3_nt: TGTGCCAGCAGCGAGGCGGGGGGCTCTGGAAACACCATATATTTT
cdr3_aa: CASSEAGGSGNTIYF

j_call: TRBJ1-5
clone_size: .
d_call: .
v_call: TRBV6-1
cdr3_nt: TGTGCCAGCAGATCGCAGGGTAGCCAGCCCCAGCATTTT
cdr3_aa: CASRSQGSQPQHF

j_call: TRBJ1-3
clone_size: few
d_call: TRBD1
v_call: TRBV5-1
cdr3_nt: TGCGCCAGCAGCTATATACAGGGGGCGAAGGGAAACACCATATATTTT
cdr3_aa: CASSYIQGAKGNTIYF

j_call: TRBJ2-1
clone_size: few
d_call: TRBD2
v_call: TRBV5-1
cdr3_nt: TGCGCCAGCGGACTAGCGGGGGGGCCTCTCCCCTACAATGAGCAGTTCTTC
cdr3_aa: CASGLAGGPLPYNEQFF

j_call: TRBJ1-6
clone_size: .
d_call: .
v_call: TRBV7-9
cdr3_nt: TGTGCCAGCAGCTCCAACAGCTTTCCCCCTAATTCACCCCTCCACTTT
cdr3_aa: CASSSNSFPPNSPLHF

j_call: TRBJ2-1
clone_size: .
d_call: TRBD2
v_call: TRBV5-6
cdr3_nt: TGTGCCAGCAGCCCGATGGGGCGGGGGGGCCGTAATGAGCAGTTCTTC
cdr3_aa: CASSPMGRGGRNEQFF

j_call: TRBJ2-7
clone_size: .
d_call: TRBD1
v_call: TRBV30
cdr3_nt: TGTGCCTGGAGTGCCAGATGGGACAGACACTACGAGCAGTACTTC
cdr3_aa: CAWSARWDRHYEQYF

j_call: TRBJ2-3
clone_size: .
d_call: TRBD1
v_call: TRBV5-1
cdr3_nt: TGCGCCAGCAGCCCCGGGACAGGGACCCTCGCAGATACGCAGTATTTT
cdr3_aa: CASSPGTGTLADTQYF